Below, 14 T cell receptor beta chains from the same sample are listed, as sequenced in a study of T-cell reconstitution after alpha-beta-depleted transplantation in children. A TCRbeta library incorporating unique molecular identifiers was prepared. From the PCR reads, TCRdb called clonotypes with MiXCR, one entry per CDR3 protein. The table has roughly 200,000 distinct CDR3 sequences, about 7% seen once. The sequencing used PBMCs, collected before TCRalphabeta/CD19-depleted stem cell transplant. The receptors were sampled from a boy younger than 10 with acute lymphoblastic leukemia, due to receive a stem cell transplant.

This clonotype was seen ten or more times. CDR3 in amino acids: CASSLIRSGGDYEQYF. In DNA form, the CDR3 reads TGTGCCAGCAGTTTGATCCGTTCGGGAGGCGACTACGAGCAGTACTTC. The chain uses TRBV28 and TRBJ2-7; 7 bases agree with TRBD2. The CDR3 covers 16 residues. Per germline, CDR1 MDHEN and CDR2 SYDVKM. Germline trimming cut 3 bases from V and 3 bases from J; bases unmatched to any gene: 11.

J is TRBJ1-1 and V is TRBV20-1; TRBD1 might be the D (6 bases). The CDR3 has 12 residues. V lost 6 bases, J lost 3 bases, and 11 bases lay in between. Germline loops: CDR1 DFQATT, CDR2 SNEGSKA (reference sequence). The DNA of the CDR3 is TGCAGTGCCAGTAGGGGGGACACTGAAGCTTTCTTT. It encodes CSASRGDTEAFF.

The chain carries TRBV6-1 and TRBJ2-1, with D unresolved. V was clipped by 2 bases and J by 8 bases, with 7 bases between them. The CDR3 has 12 residues. Germline V gene lookup returns CDR1 MNHNS and CDR2 SASEGT. This CDR3 reads CASSETGYEQFF. In DNA form, the CDR3 reads TGTGCCAGCAGTGAAACCGGTTATGAGCAGTTCTTC.

The genes are TRBV7-6 and TRBJ1-3; no firm D call. The V end was cut by 5 bases, the J end by 0 bases, with 11 bases between. CDR1 SGHVS and CDR2 FNYEAQ come from the germline V gene. The CDR3 runs to 15 residues. The CDR3 sequence: CASSRDGRSGNTIYF. The CDR3 DNA reads as TGTGCCAGCAGCCGAGACGGCCGCTCTGGAAACACCATATATTTT.

This clonotype was observed at least ten times. The chain joins TRBV12-3 or TRBV12-4 to TRBJ1-1; D is possibly TRBD1 (5 bases). The V end lost 3 bases, the J end lost 6 bases, and 14 bases lay between the germline ends. This CDR3 is 14 amino acids long. CDR3 sequence (DNA): TGTGCCAGCAGTTTGGGGGAGGGGTTCGCTGAAGCTTTCTTT. This sequence encodes CASSLGEGFAEAFF.

At least ten counts were recorded for this clonotype. The chain recombines TRBV6-2 or TRBV6-3 with TRBJ2-7; 9 nucleotides match TRBD1. The germline V gene has CDR1 MNHEY and CDR2 SVGEGT. The length of the CDR3 is 16 residues. Trimming took 2 bases from V and 4 from J; bases not matched to a gene: 9. DNA for the CDR3: TGTGCCAGCAGTTACAGTCCCGGGACAGGGCTTTACGAGCAGTACTTC. Its translation is CASSYSPGTGLYEQYF.

This clonotype has just a few counts. Since a much larger clone is just one base distant, this may be a read error. The chain is built from TRBV14 and TRBJ2-3; TRBD2 aligns across 7 bases. With V trimmed by 7 bases and J by 4 bases, 11 bases remained unmatched. Germline CDR1 SGHDN, CDR2 FVKESK. This CDR3 spans 15 amino acids. The CDR3 coding sequence is TGTGCCAGCATCCCTTCCGGGACTAAGGCAGATACGCAGTATTTT. Its protein is CASIPSGTKADTQYF.

This clonotype was counted at least ten times. This chain's CDR3 is CSALAEAYNEQFF. CDR3 nucleotides: TGCAGTGCTTTAGCGGAGGCCTACAATGAGCAGTTCTTC. The chain combines TRBV20-1 with TRBJ2-1, with D perhaps matching TRBD2 (6 bases). The V gene's germline CDR1 is DFQATT and CDR2 SNEGSKA (reference sequence). The CDR3 sequence is 13 residues long. Deletions cut 5 bases from V and 2 bases from J, with 10 bases between.

In this sample, this clonotype turned up many times. The chain is built from TRBV7-9 and TRBJ2-7; TRBD1 is a possible D gene (7 bases). The V gene lost 1 base and the J gene lost 2 bases, with 12 bases spanning the gap. Germline V lookup: CDR1 SEHNR, CDR2 FQNEAQ (reference sequence). The CDR3 is made up of 15 amino acids. This CDR3 reads CASSLEAGGTYEQYF. CDR3 DNA sequence: TGTGCCAGCAGCTTAGAGGCAGGGGGGACCTACGAGCAGTACTTC.

This clonotype was counted many times. The chain joins TRBV5-1 to TRBJ2-1, with unresolved D. The CDR3 sequence is 12 residues long. Trimming removed 4 bases at V and 8 bases at J, with 10 bases between. Germline assignment: CDR1 SGHRS and CDR2 YFSETQ. The CDR3 sequence is CASSAVWDEQFF. The CDR3, as DNA: TGCGCCAGCAGCGCCGTCTGGGATGAGCAGTTCTTC.

The chain couples TRBV5-1 to TRBJ2-3, with D uncertain. V lost 3 bases to trimming and J lost 8 bases, with 13 bases between them. The V gene's germline CDR1 is SGHRS and CDR2 YFSETQ. The CDR3 is made up of 13 amino acids. CDR3 region: CASSSLIWGTQYF. In DNA form, the CDR3 reads TGCGCCAGCAGCTCCCTAATTTGGGGTACGCAGTATTTT.

This clonotype was recorded many times. This chain uses TRBV29-1 with TRBJ2-7; D is unresolved. V lost 4 bases and J 3 bases, leaving 13 bases between the germline ends. This CDR3 region has 13 residues. The germline CDR1 and CDR2 sequences are SQVTM and ANQGSEA. The CDR3 loop reads CSVVPAGIYEQYF. For the CDR3, the DNA is TGCAGCGTTGTTCCGGCTGGAATCTACGAGCAGTACTTC.

This clonotype was detected ten times or more. The chain is built from TRBV24-1 and TRBJ2-3; 8 nucleotides align to TRBD2. After removal of 0 bases from V and 8 bases from J, the junction contained 9 bases not matched to a gene. This CDR3 spans 16 amino acids. In germline, CDR1 is KGHDR, CDR2 SFDVKD. The DNA of the CDR3 is TGTGCCACCAGTGATTTGGAAGTAGCGGGGAAGGGTACGCAGTATTTT. This encodes CATSDLEVAGKGTQYF.

This clonotype was picked up a small number of times. The rearrangement joins TRBV7-6 to TRBJ2-5; 11 bases are shared with TRBD1. This CDR3 region has 15 residues. J was trimmed by 4 bases and V by 5 bases; bases with no gene match: 6. The germline CDR1 and CDR2 sequences are SGHVS and FNYEAQ. Here the CDR3 DNA reads TGTGCCAGCAGCACAGGGACAGGGGGGGGAGAGACCCAGTACTTC. It codes for CASSTGTGGGETQYF.